This TCR beta chain was observed in a study of control samples from healthy donors and cancer patients. Germline V gene lookup returns CDR1 SGHDT and CDR2 YYEEEE. This CDR3 has 15 residues. V was pared by 2 bases and J by 5 bases, with 14 bases between. Libraries were prepared by immunoSEQ multiplex PCR; TCRdb keeps only in-frame clonotypes and omits some of them. The sample has over 100,000 clones; 75% to 95% are singletons. The TCR was taken from a middle-aged man in good health. The rearrangement joins TRBV5-6 to TRBJ1-3, with D maybe TRBD1 (6 bases). The sample taken for sequencing was blood. The CDR3 nucleotides are TGTGCCAGCAGCTTCCCAGGGGCTGATCGAAACACCATATATTTT. Its protein is CASSFPGADRNTIYF.